These 27 T cell receptor beta chains were all obtained from the same sample, sequenced in a study of cytomegalovirus exposure and HLA in healthy donors. PCR amplification relied on 60 Vbeta primers (plus 13 Jbeta primers). The assay was immunoSEQ multiplex PCR, and TCRdb's table has in-frame clones only and misses some. The top ten clones hold about 3.1% of a sample with roughly 160,000 clones, 60% to 85% of them seen once. The sample comprised PBMCs. These receptors all stem from a woman between 45 and 60 years old in good health and CMV-seropositive.

This clone occurred once. The CDR3 region is CASSPETGTNTEAFF. CDR3 DNA sequence: TGCGCCAGCAGTCCCGAGACAGGGACGAACACTGAAGCTTTCTTT. This chain joins TRBV10-1 and TRBJ1-1; TRBD1 aligns across 7 bases. Germline lookup yields CDR1 WNHNN and CDR2 SYGVQD (reference sequence). This CDR3 has 15 residues. Losses at the gene ends were 5 bases for V and 1 base for J; bases not matched to a gene: 7.

This chain connects TRBV12-5 to TRBJ1-1; D gene ambiguous. The CDR3 spans 17 residues. Trimming removed 0 bases from V and 0 bases from J, with 14 bases in between. CDR1 LGHNT and CDR2 FRNRAP come from the germline V gene. CDR3 in amino acids: CASGLVRIARMNTEAFF. The CDR3 bases are TGTGCTAGTGGTTTGGTACGGATAGCTCGAATGAACACTGAAGCTTTCTTT.

CDR3 amino acids: CASSLGLDQGNEKLFF. In DNA form, the CDR3 reads TGCGCCAGCAGCTTGGGCCTGGATCAGGGTAATGAAAAACTGTTTTTT. This chain uses TRBV5-1 with TRBJ1-4; the D gene is possibly TRBD1 (5 bases). The CDR3 extends over 16 amino acids. Germline V lookup: CDR1 SGHRS, CDR2 YFSETQ. The germline V and J ends were trimmed by 0 bases and 4 bases, with 13 bases remaining between them. Complete variable domain (other parts from reference TRBV5-1 and TRBJ1-4): KAGVTQTPRYLIKTRGQQVTLSCSPISGHRSVSWYQQTPGQGLQFLFEYFSETQRNKGNFPGRFSGRQFSNSRSEMNVSTLELGDSALYLCASSLGLDQGNEKLFFGSGTQLSVL.

The chain carries TRBV7-9 and TRBJ2-1; 9 bases are a match to TRBD2. Germline assignment: CDR1 SEHNR and CDR2 FQNEAQ (reference sequence). V shed 4 bases, J shed 4 bases, and the junction held 8 bases outside the gene matches. This CDR3 is 16 amino acids long. The CDR3 region has the DNA TGTGCCAGCAGCTCGTTTAGACTAGCGGAATACAATGAGCAGTTCTTC. Residues: CASSSFRLAEYNEQFF.

The CDR3, as DNA: TGTGCCAGTACTCACAGGGCTCGGGGCTATGGCTACACCTTC. Protein sequence: CASTHRARGYGYTF. The gene calls are TRBV19 and TRBJ1-2; D might be TRBD1 (6 bases). V shed 7 bases and J shed 4 bases, with 16 bases lying between them. CDR1 is LNHDA and CDR2 is SQIVND in the germline V gene (reference sequence). The CDR3 totals 14 residues.

This chain connects TRBV29-1 to TRBJ2-3, with D perhaps TRBD2 (6 bases). The CDR3 loop spans 15 amino acids. V was clipped by 3 bases and J by 3 bases, with 16 bases between them. Germline-derived CDR1 and CDR2 are SQVTM and ANQGSEA. The CDR3 here is CSVDSGGSWTDTQYF. The CDR3 nucleotides are TGCAGCGTTGACTCTGGAGGGAGCTGGACAGATACGCAGTATTTT.

This clone has a single count. The chain's CDR3 is CASSLSPGVGEQYF. The CDR3 nucleotides are TGTGCCAGCAGTTTAAGCCCCGGGGTAGGCGAGCAGTACTTC. This chain connects TRBV27 to TRBJ2-7, with D possibly matching TRBD2 (5 bases). The V end lost 2 bases, the J end lost 6 bases, and 14 bases lay between the germline ends. The CDR3 contains 14 residues. The V gene's germline CDR1 is MNHEY and CDR2 SMNVEV (reference sequence).

The chain carries TRBV12-5 and TRBJ2-5, with D maybe TRBD1 (6 bases). Between the trimmed V and J ends, which lost 2 bases and 4 bases, there was a span of 17 bases. Germline V lookup: CDR1 LGHNT, CDR2 FRNRAP. CDR3 length: 16 residues. The chain's CDR3 is CASGLSTQGRGETQYF. The DNA for the CDR3 is TGTGCTAGTGGTTTGTCGACACAGGGCCGGGGAGAGACCCAGTACTTC.

J is TRBJ2-1 and V is TRBV12-2; TRBD1 is taken as the D call from the table, unchecked against the DNA. TRBV12-2 is a documented pseudogene. The CDR3 spans 16 residues. Here the CDR3 reads CASRQTQGSSYNEQFF. The CDR3 nucleotides read TGTGCAAGTCGCCAAACCCAGGGGAGCTCCTACAATGAGCAGTTCTTC.

In DNA form, the CDR3 reads TGTGCCAGCAGCTCCCCCAAACTAGTTGACGAGCAGTACTTC. Translated, it gives CASSSPKLVDEQYF. The gene calls are TRBV5-6 and TRBJ2-7; a possible D gene is TRBD2 (5 bases). This CDR3 has 14 residues. The germline V gene has CDR1 SGHDT and CDR2 YYEEEE. Trimming shortened V by 3 bases and J by 5 bases, and 15 bases separated the two germline ends.

The V and J genes are TRBV11-3 and TRBJ1-1, with D uncertain. V shed 1 base and J shed 6 bases, with 15 bases lying between them. Germline loops: CDR1 SGHNT, CDR2 YENEEA. The CDR3 consists of 15 residues. CDR3 nucleotides: TGTGCCAGCAGCTTAGTTTCTGAGTCTAGGTCTGAAGCTTTCTTT. Translation: CASSLVSESRSEAFF.

The J gene is TRBJ1-6, the V gene TRBV30; D possibly corresponds to TRBD1 (5 bases). Trimming removed 4 bases at V and 8 bases at J, with 18 bases between. The germline V gene has CDR1 GTSNPN and CDR2 SVGIG (reference sequence). The CDR3 spans 15 residues. CDR3 protein: CAWKRGTLTDSPLHF. Here the CDR3 DNA reads TGTGCCTGGAAACGCGGGACTCTCACCGATTCACCCCTCCACTTT.

This clone was detected a few times. The chain recombines TRBV5-1 with TRBJ1-1, with D possibly being TRBD1 (5 bases). This CDR3 has 14 amino acids. Trimming stripped 5 bases from V and 0 bases from J, with 11 bases between. Looked up from germline, CDR1 is SGHRS and CDR2 is YFSETQ. The CDR3 region has the DNA TGCGCCAGCAGAGGTCAGGGTCTGAACACTGAAGCTTTCTTT. Its translation is CASRGQGLNTEAFF.

V gene TRBV6-5 combines with J gene TRBJ2-7; D is possibly TRBD2 (6 bases). The ends were cut back, 5 bases at V and 5 bases at J, with 16 bases in the middle. The CDR3 extends over 14 amino acids. Germline lookup yields CDR1 MNHEY and CDR2 SVGAGI. CDR3 protein: CASSRDSLTHEQYF. The CDR3, as DNA: TGTGCCAGCAGTCGGGACTCCCTTACCCACGAGCAGTACTTC.

CDR3 protein: CASSSGWGYGYTF. In DNA form, the CDR3 reads TGTGCCAGCAGCTCAGGGTGGGGCTATGGCTACACCTTC. The gene calls are TRBV7-8 and TRBJ1-2; perhaps TRBD1 as D (5 bases). V was cut by 4 bases and J by 4 bases, with 10 bases left in between. The CDR3 is 13 amino acids. CDR1 and CDR2 (germline): SGHVS, FQNEAQ.

The rearrangement links TRBV19 to TRBJ1-2, with D unresolved. The ends were cut back, 3 bases at V and 5 bases at J, with 7 bases in the middle. Germline V gives CDR1 LNHDA, CDR2 SQIVND (reference sequence). This CDR3 has 12 amino acids. This CDR3 is CASSITEYGYTF. CDR3 DNA: TGTGCCAGTAGTATCACAGAGTATGGCTACACCTTC.

The rearrangement uses TRBV5-1 and TRBJ2-5, with 9 bases identical to TRBD2. Germline V lookup: CDR1 SGHRS, CDR2 YFSETQ. The CDR3 length is 15 residues. J gave up 2 bases and V 4 bases, and 6 bases lay outside the gene matches. CDR3: CASSVTSGFQETQYF. CDR3 nucleotides: TGCGCCAGCAGCGTGACTAGCGGCTTTCAAGAGACCCAGTACTTC.

The count of this clone is one. The gene calls are TRBV18 and TRBJ2-5; 9 positions agree with TRBD2. The junction had 8 bases not matched to a gene; V was cut back by 5 bases and J by 4 bases. This CDR3 is 15 amino acids long. Germline CDR1 reads KGHSH; CDR2 reads LQKENI. In DNA, the CDR3 is TGTGCCAGCTCATTCTCATGGACTAGCGCAGAGACCCAGTACTTC. The encoded protein is CASSFSWTSAETQYF.

The rearrangement links TRBV27 to TRBJ1-5, with D possibly TRBD1 on 6 matching bases. The CDR3 runs 15 residues. V was trimmed by 8 bases and J by 7 bases, leaving 21 bases between them. Germline-derived CDR1 and CDR2 are MNHEY and SMNVEV (reference sequence). CDR3 in amino acids: CASAAGGRLEQPQHF. The CDR3 nucleotides read TGTGCCAGCGCTGCGGGGGGGCGCCTTGAGCAGCCCCAGCATTTT.

This clone was detected only once. The genes are TRBV19 and TRBJ1-5; TRBD1 agrees at 8 bases. Germline CDR1 is LNHDA and CDR2 is SQIVND (reference sequence). The CDR3 covers 16 residues. V lost 6 bases to trimming and J lost 4 bases; unmatched junction nucleotides: 11. In DNA form, the CDR3 reads TGTGCCAGTAGGGAACGGCAGGGGGCACAAAATCAGCCCCAGCATTTT. Translation gives CASRERQGAQNQPQHF. The full variable domain, rest sourced from reference TRBV19 and TRBJ1-5, is DGGITQSPKYLFRKEGQNVTLSCEQNLNHDAMYWYRQDPGQGLRLIYYSQIVNDFQKGDIAEGYSVSREKKESFPLTVTSAQKNPTAFYLCASRERQGAQNQPQHFGDGTRLSIL.

The chain employs TRBV18 and TRBJ1-5; 9 nucleotides agree with TRBD1. Germline V gene sequence: CDR1 KGHSH, CDR2 LQKENI. Losses at the gene ends were 4 bases for V and 6 bases for J; bases not matched to a gene: 4. The CDR3 has 14 amino acids. The CDR3 region has the DNA TGTGCCAGCTCACAACAGGGGGCCGGTCAGCCCCAGCATTTT. Translation: CASSQQGAGQPQHF.

The V call is TRBV5-5, the J call TRBJ1-1; D remains unclear. V shed 4 bases and J shed 0 bases, with 13 bases lying between them. Germline V CDR1 and CDR2: SGHKS, YYEKEE (reference sequence). The CDR3 contains 15 residues. CDR3 in amino acids: CASSRGADMNTEAFF. The DNA for the CDR3 is TGTGCCAGCAGCCGTGGCGCGGATATGAACACTGAAGCTTTCTTT.

The chain combines TRBV7-2 with TRBJ2-2, with TRBD2 identical over 15 bases. Germline V gene sequence: CDR1 SGHTA, CDR2 FQGNSA. Trimming cost V 5 bases and J 10 bases; bases outside gene matches: 8. The CDR3 spans 16 residues. CDR3 sequence (DNA): TGTGCCAGCAGCGATAGGGGACTAGCGGGGGGCCTGGAGCTGTTTTTT. Residues: CASSDRGLAGGLELFF.

This clone showed up just once. The V gene is TRBV5-1, the J gene TRBJ2-7, with 12 bases that match TRBD2. The CDR3 extends over 13 amino acids. The germline CDR1 and CDR2 sequences are SGHRS and YFSETQ. V gave up 8 bases and J gave up 3 bases; unmatched junction bases: 3. DNA of the CDR3: TGCGCCAGGCGACTAGCGGGAGTCTACGAGCAGTACTTC. Its translation: CARRLAGVYEQYF.

V usage is TRBV29-1 and J usage is TRBJ2-7; D is unresolved. Germline V gene sequence: CDR1 SQVTM, CDR2 ANQGSEA. This CDR3 spans 11 amino acids. V was clipped by 4 bases and J by 4 bases, with 8 bases between them. The chain's CDR3 is CSVALRYEQYF. CDR3 nucleotides: TGCAGCGTTGCCTTGAGGTACGAGCAGTACTTC.

The J gene is TRBJ1-5, the V gene TRBV7-2; D uncertain. This CDR3 has 15 residues. Trimming took 0 bases from V and 2 from J, leaving 8 bases between them. Germline V gives CDR1 SGHTA, CDR2 FQGNSA. The DNA for the CDR3 is TGTGCCAGCAGCTTAGCACCCGGGGGCAATCAGCCCCAGCATTTT. Translated, it gives CASSLAPGGNQPQHF.

This clone has more than one count but fewer than ten. V is TRBV28 and J is TRBJ1-1; D may be TRBD1 (5 bases). The CDR3 totals 13 residues. Per the germline V gene, CDR1 is MDHEN and CDR2 is SYDVKM. V was clipped by 5 bases and J by 4 bases, with 11 bases between them. The CDR3 DNA reads TGTGCCAGCAGTGAGTATAGGGGCACTGAAGCTTTCTTT. Translated, it gives CASSEYRGTEAFF.